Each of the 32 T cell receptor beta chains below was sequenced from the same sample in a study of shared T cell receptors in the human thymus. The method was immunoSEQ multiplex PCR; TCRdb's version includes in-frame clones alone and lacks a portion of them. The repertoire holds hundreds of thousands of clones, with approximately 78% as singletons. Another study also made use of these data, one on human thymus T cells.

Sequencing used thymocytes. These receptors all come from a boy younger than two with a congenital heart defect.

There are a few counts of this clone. The CDR3: CASSPLPFAENNEQFF. The CDR3 DNA is TGTGCCAGCAGCCCACTACCGTTTGCGGAGAACAATGAGCAGTTCTTC. This chain connects TRBV7-2 to TRBJ2-1; no firm D call. Germline V gives CDR1 SGHTA, CDR2 FQGNSA. The V end was cut by 5 bases, the J end by 5 bases, with 19 bases between. The CDR3 runs 16 residues.

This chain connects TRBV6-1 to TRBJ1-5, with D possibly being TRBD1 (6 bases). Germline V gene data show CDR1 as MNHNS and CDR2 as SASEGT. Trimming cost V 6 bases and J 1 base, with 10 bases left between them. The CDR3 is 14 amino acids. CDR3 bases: TGTGCCAGCAGCCCTACAGGGAGCAATCAGCCCCAGCATTTT. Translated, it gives CASSPTGSNQPQHF.

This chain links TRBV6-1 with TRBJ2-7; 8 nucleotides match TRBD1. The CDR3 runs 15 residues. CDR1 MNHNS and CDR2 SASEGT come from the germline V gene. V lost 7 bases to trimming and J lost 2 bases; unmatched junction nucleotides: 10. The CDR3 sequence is CASMRGRGLPYEQYF. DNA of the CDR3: TGTGCCAGCATGAGGGGCAGGGGGCTCCCCTACGAGCAGTACTTC.

CDR3 bases: TGTGCCAGCAGTGAAGGGGCAGGGCCGGAAGTCAATCAGCCCCAGCATTTT. Amino acids: CASSEGAGPEVNQPQHF. The genes are TRBV25-1 and TRBJ1-5; tentatively, D is TRBD1 (5 bases). The germline gives CDR1 MGHDK, CDR2 SYGVNS. Trimming cost V 2 bases and J 3 bases, with 17 bases left between them. CDR3 length: 17 amino acids.

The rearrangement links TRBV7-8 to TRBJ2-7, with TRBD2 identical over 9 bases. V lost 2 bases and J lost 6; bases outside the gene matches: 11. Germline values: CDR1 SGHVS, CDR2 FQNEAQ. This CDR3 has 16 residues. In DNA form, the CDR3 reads TGTGCCAGCAGCTTATATAACTTAGCGGGAGTGGGCGAGCAGTACTTC. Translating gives CASSLYNLAGVGEQYF.

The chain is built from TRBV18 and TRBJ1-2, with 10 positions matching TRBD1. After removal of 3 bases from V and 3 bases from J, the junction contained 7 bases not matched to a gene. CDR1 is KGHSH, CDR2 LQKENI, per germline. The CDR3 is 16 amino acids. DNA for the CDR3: TGTGCCAGCTCACCTCTGACAGGGGGCGACCACTATGGCTACACCTTC. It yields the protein CASSPLTGGDHYGYTF.

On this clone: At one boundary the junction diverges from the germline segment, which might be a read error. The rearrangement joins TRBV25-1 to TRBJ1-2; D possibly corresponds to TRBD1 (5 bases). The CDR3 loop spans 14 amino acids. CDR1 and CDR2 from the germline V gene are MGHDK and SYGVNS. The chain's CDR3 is CASIPPGGVYRYTF. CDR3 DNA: TGTGCCAGCATCCCGCCCGGGGGGGTCTATCGCTACACCTTC.

Here the CDR3 reads CATSRDLGLPENEQFF. The CDR3 DNA is TGTGCCACCAGCAGAGATCTTGGACTCCCGGAGAATGAGCAGTTCTTC. The chain uses TRBV15 and TRBJ2-1; D possibly corresponds to TRBD2 (5 bases). This CDR3 comprises 16 residues. Trimming removed 0 bases from V and 7 bases from J, with 16 bases in between. CDR1 and CDR2 from the germline V gene are LNHNV and YYDKDF (reference sequence). The whole variable domain, filled in from reference TRBV15 and TRBJ2-1, reads DAMVIQNPRYQVTQFGKPVTLSCSQTLNHNVMYWYQQKSSQAPKLLFHYYDKDFNNEADTPDNFQSRRPNTSFCFLDIRSPGLGDTAMYLCATSRDLGLPENEQFFGPGTRLTVL.

The CDR3 spells CASSFRQGSSTYEQYF. CDR3 bases: TGTGCCAGCAGTTTTCGACAGGGCAGTAGTACCTACGAGCAGTACTTC. The genes are TRBV27 and TRBJ2-7; 7 bases are a match to TRBD1. V gave up 3 bases and J gave up 2 bases; unmatched junction bases: 10. This CDR3 region has 16 residues. CDR1 is MNHEY, CDR2 SMNVEV, per germline (reference sequence).

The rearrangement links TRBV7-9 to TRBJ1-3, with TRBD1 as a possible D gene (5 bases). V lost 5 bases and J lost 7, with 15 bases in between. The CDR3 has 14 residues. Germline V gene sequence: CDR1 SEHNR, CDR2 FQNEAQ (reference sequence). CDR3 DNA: TGTGCCAGCAGCCCGGGGACTCCTAGGAACACCATATATTTT. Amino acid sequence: CASSPGTPRNTIYF.

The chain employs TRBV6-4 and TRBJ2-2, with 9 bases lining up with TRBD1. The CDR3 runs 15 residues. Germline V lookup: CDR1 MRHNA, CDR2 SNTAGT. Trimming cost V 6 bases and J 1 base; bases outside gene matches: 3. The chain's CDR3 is CASRRQGENTGELFF. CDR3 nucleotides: TGTGCCAGCAGGCGACAGGGGGAGAACACCGGGGAGCTGTTTTTT.

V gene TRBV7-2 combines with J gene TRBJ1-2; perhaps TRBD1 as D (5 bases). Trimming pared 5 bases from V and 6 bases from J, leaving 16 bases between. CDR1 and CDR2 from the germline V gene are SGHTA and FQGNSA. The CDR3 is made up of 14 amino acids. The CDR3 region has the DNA TGTGCCAGCAGCCACGGGCAGGGTTTGAATGGCTACACCTTC. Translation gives CASSHGQGLNGYTF.

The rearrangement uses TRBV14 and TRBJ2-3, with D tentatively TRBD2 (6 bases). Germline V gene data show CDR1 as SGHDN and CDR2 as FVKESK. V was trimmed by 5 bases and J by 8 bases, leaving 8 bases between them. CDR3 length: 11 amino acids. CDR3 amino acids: CASSMGGTQYF. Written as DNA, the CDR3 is TGTGCCAGCAGCATGGGGGGTACGCAGTATTTT.

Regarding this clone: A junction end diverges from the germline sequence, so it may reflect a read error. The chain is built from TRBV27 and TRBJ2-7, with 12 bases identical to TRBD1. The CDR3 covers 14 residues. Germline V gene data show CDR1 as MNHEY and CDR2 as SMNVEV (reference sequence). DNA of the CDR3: TGTGCCAGCAGGCCGGGACAGGGGGCCGGCGAGCAGCACTTC. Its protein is CASRPGQGAGEQHF.

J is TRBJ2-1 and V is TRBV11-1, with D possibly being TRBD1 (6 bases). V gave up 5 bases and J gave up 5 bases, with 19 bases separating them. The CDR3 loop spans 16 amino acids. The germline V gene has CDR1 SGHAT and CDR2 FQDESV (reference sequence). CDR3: CASSPSNRDSDNEQFF. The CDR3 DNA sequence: TGTGCCAGCAGCCCCAGTAACAGGGATTCCGACAATGAGCAGTTCTTC.

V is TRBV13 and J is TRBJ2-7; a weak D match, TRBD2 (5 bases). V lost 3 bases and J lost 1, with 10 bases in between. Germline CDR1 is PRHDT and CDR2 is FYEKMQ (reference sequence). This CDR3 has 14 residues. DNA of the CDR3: TGTGCCAGCAGCTTCGGGCTAGCATCCTACGAGCAGTACTTC. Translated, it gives CASSFGLASYEQYF.

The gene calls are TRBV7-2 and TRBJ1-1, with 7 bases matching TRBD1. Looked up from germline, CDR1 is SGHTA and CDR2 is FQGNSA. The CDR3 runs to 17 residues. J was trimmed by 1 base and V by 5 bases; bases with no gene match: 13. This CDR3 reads CASSPFGGTVRNTEAFF. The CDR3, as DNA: TGTGCCAGCAGCCCATTTGGCGGGACAGTCAGGAACACTGAAGCTTTCTTT. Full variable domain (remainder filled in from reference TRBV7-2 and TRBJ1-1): GAGVSQSPSNKVTEKGKDVELRCDPISGHTALYWYRQSLGQGLEFLIYFQGNSAPDKSGLPSDRFSAERTGGSVSTLTIQRTQQEDSAVYLCASSPFGGTVRNTEAFFGQGTRLTVV.

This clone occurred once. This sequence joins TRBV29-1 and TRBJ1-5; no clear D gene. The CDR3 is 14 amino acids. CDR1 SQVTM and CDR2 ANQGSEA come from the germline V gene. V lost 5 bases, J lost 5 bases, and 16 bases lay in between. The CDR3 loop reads CSVRIPGRHQPQHF. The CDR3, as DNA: TGCAGCGTTCGCATACCCGGGAGGCATCAGCCCCAGCATTTT.

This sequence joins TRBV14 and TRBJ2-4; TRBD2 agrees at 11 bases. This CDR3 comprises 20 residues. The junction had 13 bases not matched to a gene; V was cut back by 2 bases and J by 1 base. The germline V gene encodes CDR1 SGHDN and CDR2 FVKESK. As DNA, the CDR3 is TGTGCCAGCAGCCAAACCCCCCTTTTAGCGGGAGGGGTGGCCAAAAACATTCAGTACTTC. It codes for CASSQTPLLAGGVAKNIQYF.

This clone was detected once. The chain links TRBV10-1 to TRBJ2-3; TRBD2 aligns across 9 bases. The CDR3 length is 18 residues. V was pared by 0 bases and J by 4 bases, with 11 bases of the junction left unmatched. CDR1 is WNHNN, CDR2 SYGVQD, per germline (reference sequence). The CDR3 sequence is CASSESALAGVGPDTQYF. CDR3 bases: TGCGCCAGCAGTGAGTCGGCCTTAGCGGGAGTTGGTCCAGATACGCAGTATTTT.

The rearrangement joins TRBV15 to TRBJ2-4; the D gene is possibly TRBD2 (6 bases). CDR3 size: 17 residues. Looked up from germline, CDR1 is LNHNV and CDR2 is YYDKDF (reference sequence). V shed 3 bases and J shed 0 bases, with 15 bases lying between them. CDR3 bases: TGTGCCACCAGCAGGGCCTTCGGGGGAGAAGCCAAAAACATTCAGTACTTC. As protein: CATSRAFGGEAKNIQYF.

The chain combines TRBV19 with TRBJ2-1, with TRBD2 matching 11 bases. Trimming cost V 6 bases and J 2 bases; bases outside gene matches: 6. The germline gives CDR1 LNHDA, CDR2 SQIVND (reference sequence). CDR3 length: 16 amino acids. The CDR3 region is CASRWTSGPTYNEQFF. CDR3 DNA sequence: TGTGCCAGTAGATGGACTAGCGGGCCTACCTACAATGAGCAGTTCTTC.

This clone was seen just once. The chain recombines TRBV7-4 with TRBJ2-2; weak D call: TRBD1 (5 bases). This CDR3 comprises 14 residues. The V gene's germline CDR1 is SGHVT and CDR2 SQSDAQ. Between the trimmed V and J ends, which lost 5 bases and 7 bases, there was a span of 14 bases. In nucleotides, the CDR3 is TGTGCCAGCAGCCCAGGAGAAGGGGTCGGGGAGCTGTTTTTT. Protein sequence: CASSPGEGVGELFF.

CDR3 residues: CASSPWTSGGTDTQYF. The DNA for the CDR3 is TGTGCCAGCAGCCCTTGGACTAGCGGAGGCACAGATACGCAGTATTTT. The V gene is TRBV11-3, the J gene TRBJ2-3, with 10 bases lining up with TRBD2. The CDR3 runs to 16 residues. The germline V gene encodes CDR1 SGHNT and CDR2 YENEEA. V was pared by 5 bases and J by 1 base, with 6 bases of the junction left unmatched.

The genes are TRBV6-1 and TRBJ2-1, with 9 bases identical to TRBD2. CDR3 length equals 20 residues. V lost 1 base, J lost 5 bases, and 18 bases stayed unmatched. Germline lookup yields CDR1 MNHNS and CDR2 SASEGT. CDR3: CASSEEVPAGGRLENNEQFF. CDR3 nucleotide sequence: TGTGCCAGCAGTGAAGAAGTCCCGGCGGGAGGGCGTTTGGAAAACAATGAGCAGTTCTTC.

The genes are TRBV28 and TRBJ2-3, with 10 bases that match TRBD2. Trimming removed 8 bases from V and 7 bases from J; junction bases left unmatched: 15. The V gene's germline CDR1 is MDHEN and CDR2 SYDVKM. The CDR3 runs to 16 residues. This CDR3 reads CASGPLSGRTGNTQYF. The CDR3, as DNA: TGTGCCAGCGGGCCCCTTAGCGGGAGGACCGGAAATACGCAGTATTTT.

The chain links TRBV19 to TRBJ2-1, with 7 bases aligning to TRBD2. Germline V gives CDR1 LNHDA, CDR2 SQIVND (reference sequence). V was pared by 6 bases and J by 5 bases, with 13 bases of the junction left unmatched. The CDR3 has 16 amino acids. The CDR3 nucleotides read TGTGCCAGTAGCCCCAAAGGCGGGAGCGATCACAATGAGCAGTTCTTC. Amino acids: CASSPKGGSDHNEQFF.

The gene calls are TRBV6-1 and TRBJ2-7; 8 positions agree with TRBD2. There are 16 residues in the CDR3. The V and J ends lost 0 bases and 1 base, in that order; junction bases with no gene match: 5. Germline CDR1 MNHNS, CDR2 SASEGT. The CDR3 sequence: CASSEARLAGSYEQYF. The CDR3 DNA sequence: TGTGCCAGCAGTGAAGCACGGCTAGCGGGTTCCTACGAGCAGTACTTC.

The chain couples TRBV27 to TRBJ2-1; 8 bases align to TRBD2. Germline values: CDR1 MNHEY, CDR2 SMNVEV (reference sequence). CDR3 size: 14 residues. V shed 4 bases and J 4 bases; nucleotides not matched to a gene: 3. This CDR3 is CASSSQREYNEQFF. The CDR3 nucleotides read TGTGCCAGCAGTTCCCAGCGGGAGTACAATGAGCAGTTCTTC.

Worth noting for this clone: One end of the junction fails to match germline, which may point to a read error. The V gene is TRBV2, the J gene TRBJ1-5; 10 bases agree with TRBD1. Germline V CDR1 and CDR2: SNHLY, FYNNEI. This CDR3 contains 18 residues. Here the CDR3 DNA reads TGCCTCCTAAAAAACCGGGACAGGGGCGTTGGGAGCAATCAGCCCCAGCATTTT. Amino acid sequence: CLLKNRDRGVGSNQPQHF. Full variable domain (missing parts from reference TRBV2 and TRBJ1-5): EPEVTQTPSHQVTQMGQEVILRCVPISNHLYFYWYRQILGQKVEFLVSFYNNEISEKSEIFDDQFSVERPDGSNFTLKIRSTKLEDSAMYFCLLKNRDRGVGSNQPQHFGDGTRLSIL.

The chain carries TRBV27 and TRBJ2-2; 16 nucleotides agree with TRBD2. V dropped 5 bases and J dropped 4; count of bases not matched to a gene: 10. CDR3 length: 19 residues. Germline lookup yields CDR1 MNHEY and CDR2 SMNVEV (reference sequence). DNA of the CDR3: TGTGCCAGCAGTCCCTCCCCCGGGACTAGCGGGAGGGTCACCGGGGAGCTGTTTTTT. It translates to CASSPSPGTSGRVTGELFF.

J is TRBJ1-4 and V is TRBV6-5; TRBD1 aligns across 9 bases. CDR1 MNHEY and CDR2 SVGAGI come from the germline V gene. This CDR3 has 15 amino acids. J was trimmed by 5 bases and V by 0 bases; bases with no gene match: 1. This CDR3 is CASSYSGTGNEKLFF. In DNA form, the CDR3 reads TGTGCCAGCAGTTACTCTGGGACAGGGAATGAAAAACTGTTTTTT.